This TCR beta chain was sequenced for a study of blood T cell repertoires in COVID-19. Study-level information: Italy, Spain and the United States were the sources of the convalescent and acute COVID-19 samples.

Here immunoSEQ multiplex PCR was the method, and the copy in TCRdb shows in-frame clones only, minus some. The repertoire includes about 200,000 clones, approximately 85% of them detected once, and 10% to 15% sits in the top ten. This clone has a single count. Germline CDR1 reads SGHKS; CDR2 reads YYEKEE (reference sequence). The J segment lost 8 bases and the V segment lost 3 bases, leaving 12 bases of the junction unmatched. CDR3 size: 16 residues. Participants' own reports of clinical history determined their cohort assignment. Material for sequencing was PBMCs or T cells enriched from blood (not recorded which). The clonotype originates from a middle-aged man who had recovered from COVID-19. The rearrangement joins TRBV5-5 to TRBJ2-1; 9 nucleotides agree with TRBD2. The CDR3 DNA follows: TGTGCCAGCAGCTCGTGGACAGGTAGCGGGAGTGATGAGCAGTTCTTC. This encodes CASSSWTGSGSDEQFF.